This TCR beta chain was obtained from a study of shared clonotypes between healthy human individuals. As for the study in general: The cohort comprised a couple of women and a few men. Their ages spanned 18 to 49 years.

Study-level results: Rarefaction showed that sequencing of sorted subsets was incomplete (despite large depth). Sharing across four donors was highest in naive CD4 (around 5%) and lowest in memory CD8 (roughly 0.4%).

CDR1 is MNHNS, CDR2 SASEGT, per germline. V was pared by 0 bases and J by 6 bases, with 14 bases between. This CDR3 contains 15 residues. Comment on this clone: The target antigen is unknown.

Generated by immunoSEQ multiplex PCR, the TCRdb table keeps only in-frame clones and is missing some. The sample comprises some 2,500,000 clones, 85% to 95% of which are singletons, and 0.37% rests with the top ten. The clonotype was recovered from a man aged 18 to 30 in good health. Some clones in this sample may be carry-over from other donors' samples. The gene calls are TRBV6-1 and TRBJ1-2; D gene uncertain. The sample taken for sequencing was naive CD4+ T cells from PBMCs. Subset reported: CD45RA+ positively selected. CDR3 DNA sequence: TGTGCCAGCAGTGAAGCCGGCAGACCGACAAATGGCTACACCTTC. Translated, it gives CASSEAGRPTNGYTF.